This TCR beta chain was recovered during a study of T-cell memory formation after mild COVID-19. Study context: Largely, TCR clusters stayed within a single donor. Findings of the study overall: Mostly located in CM and EM were contracting CD4+ clones, with contracting CD8+ clones located in EMRA. Clones that shrank (day 15 to 85) were balanced CD4/CD8, whereas later expanders leaned CD4+.

Concerning this clonotype itself: Its specificity is not known.

Unmatched junction bases numbered 5, after V lost 5 bases and J lost 1 base. There are 16 residues in the CDR3. The TCR alpha and TCR beta cDNA libraries, bearing sample barcodes and UMIs, were generated by 5'RACE using constant-segment primers. From the 5' RACE reads, TCRdb called clonotypes with MiXCR, one entry per CDR3 protein. This sample has 250,000 to 400,000 distinct CDR3 sequences, with roughly an eighth found just once. This receptor was identified in a man younger than 35 who had mild COVID-19 (a few samples of this study predate the infection). Cell type and time point are not known. The rearrangement joins TRBV12-3 or TRBV12-4 to TRBJ1-6; 7 positions match TRBD1. Sequencing input: PBMCs or a T cell subset sorted from them (not recorded which). CDR3 amino acids: CASSPSGGSYNSPLHF. The DNA for the CDR3 is TGTGCCAGCAGTCCCTCAGGGGGTTCCTATAATTCACCCCTCCACTTT.